Listed below are T cell receptor beta chains from one sample, sequenced in a study of shared clonotypes between healthy human individuals. Using immunoSEQ multiplex PCR, the repertoire was profiled, and TCRdb retains in-frame clones only, with some absent. This repertoire shows under 1 million clones, approximately 96% found once; its top ten account for around 0.21%. The source material was naive CD8+ T cells sorted from blood. These receptor sequences come from a man aged 25 to 45 in good health. Each CDR3 is given with its conserved first and last residue. Each record gives: V gene, D gene, clone size, J gene, CDR3 protein, CDR3 DNA. D genes are given only for firm matches. The listing skips clone size in some rows; elsewhere it reads once, few, many or a size class.

v_call: TRBV15; d_call: TRBD1; clone_size: NA; j_call: TRBJ2-7; cdr3_aa: CATSRDFYLRDRGREQYF; cdr3_nt: TGTGCCACCAGCAGAGATTTTTACCTCCGGGACAGGGGTAGAGAGCAGTACTTC
v_call: TRBV9; d_call: NA; clone_size: once; j_call: TRBJ2-1; cdr3_aa: CASSVEGIGNEQFF; cdr3_nt: TGTGCCAGCAGCGTGGAGGGTATCGGCAATGAGCAGTTCTTC
v_call: TRBV11-3; d_call: NA; clone_size: NA; j_call: TRBJ2-1; cdr3_aa: CASSSRQAPYNEQFF; cdr3_nt: TGTGCCAGCAGCTCCCGACAGGCCCCCTACAATGAGCAGTTCTTC
v_call: TRBV5-1; d_call: TRBD1; clone_size: NA; j_call: TRBJ2-7; cdr3_aa: CASSSTGGRNEQYF; cdr3_nt: TGCGCCAGCAGCTCAACAGGGGGCCGCAACGAGCAGTACTTC
v_call: TRBV4-1; d_call: TRBD2; clone_size: NA; j_call: TRBJ2-7; cdr3_aa: CASSQEDEAGGSYEQYF; cdr3_nt: TGCGCCAGCAGCCAAGAGGATGAAGCGGGAGGCTCCTACGAGCAGTACTTC
v_call: TRBV11-1; d_call: TRBD2; clone_size: NA; j_call: TRBJ2-7; cdr3_aa: CASTRRTSGYEQYF; cdr3_nt: TGTGCCAGCACAAGGAGGACTAGCGGCTACGAGCAGTACTTC
v_call: TRBV6-6; d_call: NA; clone_size: NA; j_call: TRBJ2-3; cdr3_aa: CASSFDGSTDTQYF; cdr3_nt: TGTGCCAGCAGTTTCGACGGTAGCACAGATACGCAGTATTTT
v_call: TRBV7-3; d_call: NA; clone_size: NA; j_call: TRBJ2-7; cdr3_aa: CASSLSARHEQYF; cdr3_nt: TGTGCCAGCAGCTTGAGTGCCAGGCACGAGCAGTACTTC
v_call: TRBV7-9; d_call: NA; clone_size: NA; j_call: TRBJ2-1; cdr3_aa: CASTSLVWEQFF; cdr3_nt: TGTGCCAGCACTTCCCTCGTTTGGGAGCAGTTCTTC
v_call: TRBV4-3; d_call: TRBD2; clone_size: NA; j_call: TRBJ2-5; cdr3_aa: CASSQRGGAQETQYF; cdr3_nt: TGCGCCAGCAGCCAGAGGGGAGGGGCCCAAGAGACCCAGTACTTC
v_call: TRBV19; d_call: NA; clone_size: NA; j_call: TRBJ2-1; cdr3_aa: CASSIARNNEQFF; cdr3_nt: TGTGCCAGTAGTATAGCCAGGAACAATGAGCAGTTCTTC
v_call: TRBV6-5; d_call: TRBD2; clone_size: NA; j_call: TRBJ2-7; cdr3_aa: CASSPIAGGTYEQYF; cdr3_nt: TGTGCCAGCAGCCCAATAGCGGGAGGTACCTACGAGCAGTACTTC
v_call: TRBV27; d_call: TRBD1; clone_size: once; j_call: TRBJ1-1; cdr3_aa: CASSSGTGRVRTEAFF; cdr3_nt: TGTGCCAGCAGCTCCGGGACAGGGAGAGTCAGGACTGAAGCTTTCTTT
v_call: TRBV4-1; d_call: NA; clone_size: NA; j_call: TRBJ1-2; cdr3_aa: CASSQALERGAVRDGYTF; cdr3_nt: TGCGCCAGCAGCCAAGCTTTAGAGAGGGGGGCGGTACGAGATGGCTACACCTTC
v_call: TRBV29-1; d_call: TRBD2; clone_size: NA; j_call: TRBJ2-1; cdr3_aa: CSLSSGTNEQFF; cdr3_nt: TGCAGCCTGAGTAGCGGGACGAATGAGCAGTTCTTC
v_call: TRBV4-3; d_call: NA; clone_size: NA; j_call: TRBJ1-1; cdr3_aa: CASSQDRDLFTEAFF; cdr3_nt: TGCGCCAGCAGCCAAGATCGGGACCTTTTTACTGAAGCTTTCTTT
v_call: TRBV4-3; d_call: NA; clone_size: NA; j_call: TRBJ2-1; cdr3_aa: CASGPYNEQFF; cdr3_nt: TGCGCCAGCGGGCCTTACAATGAGCAGTTCTTC
v_call: TRBV7-9; d_call: TRBD2; clone_size: NA; j_call: TRBJ2-7; cdr3_aa: CASSPRGAYEQYF; cdr3_nt: TGTGCCAGCAGCCCGCGGGGGGCCTACGAGCAGTACTTC
v_call: TRBV5-4; d_call: NA; clone_size: NA; j_call: TRBJ1-2; cdr3_aa: CASSLVGTDYGYTF; cdr3_nt: TGTGCCAGCAGCTTGGTTGGCACAGACTATGGCTACACCTTC
v_call: TRBV11-2; d_call: NA; clone_size: NA; j_call: TRBJ2-5; cdr3_aa: CASSLESILQETQYF; cdr3_nt: TGTGCCAGCAGCTTAGAAAGTATCCTGCAAGAGACCCAGTACTTC
v_call: TRBV2; d_call: TRBD1; clone_size: NA; j_call: TRBJ1-1; cdr3_aa: CASSPIRTGKNTEAFF; cdr3_nt: TGTGCCAGCAGCCCTATACGGACAGGCAAGAACACTGAAGCTTTCTTT
v_call: TRBV28; d_call: TRBD2; clone_size: few; j_call: TRBJ2-4; cdr3_aa: CAGIAGVGKNIQYF; cdr3_nt: TGTGCCGGAATAGCGGGAGTGGGCAAAAACATTCAGTACTTC
v_call: TRBV2; d_call: TRBD1; clone_size: once; j_call: TRBJ2-7; cdr3_aa: CASSDHQGAWEEQYF; cdr3_nt: TGTGCCAGCAGTGATCATCAGGGGGCGTGGGAAGAGCAGTACTTC
v_call: TRBV29-1; d_call: NA; clone_size: NA; j_call: TRBJ1-2; cdr3_aa: CSVDRSGAVNYGYTF; cdr3_nt: TGCAGCGTTGATAGGTCAGGGGCCGTTAACTATGGCTACACCTTC
v_call: TRBV28; d_call: NA; clone_size: NA; j_call: TRBJ2-1; cdr3_aa: CASSIRSGFSYNEQFF; cdr3_nt: TGTGCCAGCAGTATACGTAGCGGTTTCTCCTACAATGAGCAGTTCTTC
v_call: TRBV4-1; d_call: TRBD2; clone_size: once; j_call: TRBJ2-5; cdr3_aa: CASSQLGGGLAAQETQYF; cdr3_nt: TGCGCCAGCAGCCAACTGGGGGGGGGACTAGCGGCCCAAGAGACCCAGTACTTC
v_call: TRBV7-9; d_call: TRBD1; clone_size: NA; j_call: TRBJ1-2; cdr3_aa: CASSLLQGILNYGYTF; cdr3_nt: TGTGCCAGCAGCTTACTACAGGGGATTTTAAACTATGGCTACACCTTC
v_call: TRBV19; d_call: NA; clone_size: NA; j_call: TRBJ2-2; cdr3_aa: CASSMELGQGTGRVPGELFF; cdr3_nt: TGTGCCAGTAGTATGGAGTTGGGGCAGGGAACGGGGCGAGTCCCCGGGGAGCTGTTTTTT
v_call: TRBV13; d_call: NA; clone_size: NA; j_call: TRBJ2-7; cdr3_aa: CASSLGELAGSYEQYF; cdr3_nt: TGTGCCAGCAGCTTAGGCGAACTAGCAGGGTCCTACGAGCAGTACTTC
v_call: TRBV29-1; d_call: TRBD1; clone_size: NA; j_call: TRBJ2-7; cdr3_aa: CSVLPTGFPYEQYF; cdr3_nt: TGCAGCGTCTTACCGACAGGGTTTCCCTACGAGCAGTACTTC
v_call: TRBV7-9; d_call: TRBD1; clone_size: NA; j_call: TRBJ2-7; cdr3_aa: CASSPVGQGSYEQYF; cdr3_nt: TGTGCCAGCAGCCCGGTCGGACAGGGTAGCTACGAGCAGTACTTC
v_call: TRBV6-5; d_call: NA; clone_size: NA; j_call: TRBJ2-1; cdr3_aa: CASSFTRINEQFF; cdr3_nt: TGTGCCAGCAGTTTCACCCGGATCAATGAGCAGTTCTTC
v_call: TRBV25-1; d_call: NA; clone_size: NA; j_call: TRBJ2-5; cdr3_aa: CASSGHTPWAQYF; cdr3_nt: TGTGCCAGCAGTGGTCACACCCCCTGGGCCCAGTACTTC
v_call: TRBV18; d_call: NA; clone_size: NA; j_call: TRBJ1-1; cdr3_aa: CASSPGTGTEAFF; cdr3_nt: TGTGCCAGCTCACCGGGCACGGGCACTGAAGCTTTCTTT
v_call: TRBV29-1; d_call: NA; clone_size: NA; j_call: TRBJ1-1; cdr3_aa: CSVVGGDTEAFF; cdr3_nt: TGCAGCGTTGTTGGAGGGGACACTGAAGCTTTCTTT
v_call: TRBV19; d_call: TRBD2; clone_size: NA; j_call: TRBJ2-3; cdr3_aa: CASSPPLAGSTDTQYF; cdr3_nt: TGTGCCAGTAGTCCTCCACTAGCGGGCAGCACAGATACGCAGTATTTT
v_call: TRBV15; d_call: NA; clone_size: NA; j_call: TRBJ2-1; cdr3_aa: CATSAEGRRPYNEQFF; cdr3_nt: TGTGCCACCAGCGCCGAAGGTCGTAGGCCCTACAATGAGCAGTTCTTC
v_call: TRBV29-1; d_call: NA; clone_size: NA; j_call: TRBJ1-1; cdr3_aa: CSVDEGQNTEAFF; cdr3_nt: TGCAGCGTTGATGAGGGGCAGAACACTGAAGCTTTCTTT
v_call: TRBV7-9; d_call: NA; clone_size: NA; j_call: TRBJ2-7; cdr3_aa: CASSFDSNYEQYF; cdr3_nt: TGTGCCAGCAGCTTTGACAGCAACTACGAGCAGTACTTC
v_call: TRBV7-9; d_call: NA; clone_size: once; j_call: TRBJ1-4; cdr3_aa: CASSTTREPNEKLFF; cdr3_nt: TGTGCCAGCAGCACTACCCGGGAGCCAAATGAAAAACTGTTTTTT
v_call: TRBV7-2; d_call: NA; clone_size: NA; j_call: TRBJ2-2; cdr3_aa: CASSLLLNTGELFF; cdr3_nt: TGTGCCAGCAGCTTATTACTTAACACCGGGGAGCTGTTTTTT
v_call: TRBV4-1; d_call: NA; clone_size: NA; j_call: TRBJ1-4; cdr3_aa: CASSQLAASNEKLFF; cdr3_nt: TGCGCCAGCAGCCAACTGGCTGCATCTAATGAAAAACTGTTTTTT
v_call: TRBV9; d_call: TRBD2; clone_size: NA; j_call: TRBJ2-1; cdr3_aa: CASSLSGTSGYNEQFF; cdr3_nt: TGTGCCAGCAGCCTCTCTGGGACTAGCGGATACAATGAGCAGTTCTTC
v_call: TRBV11-3; d_call: NA; clone_size: NA; j_call: TRBJ2-7; cdr3_aa: CASSLRAGGLREQYF; cdr3_nt: TGTGCCAGCAGCTTAAGGGCAGGAGGCCTCCGGGAGCAGTACTTC
v_call: TRBV19; d_call: NA; clone_size: NA; j_call: TRBJ2-5; cdr3_aa: CASSPRGLAEETQYF; cdr3_nt: TGTGCCAGTAGTCCGAGGGGGCTAGCGGAAGAGACCCAGTACTTC
v_call: TRBV23-1; d_call: TRBD1; clone_size: once; j_call: TRBJ2-7; cdr3_aa: CASRTEPWTGEDEQYF; cdr3_nt: TGCGCCAGCAGAACAGAACCGTGGACAGGGGAGGACGAGCAGTACTTC
v_call: TRBV7-9; d_call: NA; clone_size: NA; j_call: TRBJ2-7; cdr3_aa: CASSFPMSYEQYF; cdr3_nt: TGTGCCAGCAGCTTCCCGATGAGCTACGAGCAGTACTTC
v_call: TRBV5-1; d_call: NA; clone_size: NA; j_call: TRBJ2-7; cdr3_aa: CASSLLATNYEQYF; cdr3_nt: TGCGCCAGCAGCCTTCTAGCGACCAACTACGAGCAGTACTTC
v_call: TRBV7-9; d_call: TRBD2; clone_size: NA; j_call: TRBJ2-2; cdr3_aa: CASSLREREITGELFF; cdr3_nt: TGTGCCAGCAGCCTTCGGGAGCGGGAGATTACCGGGGAGCTGTTTTTT
v_call: TRBV9; d_call: NA; clone_size: once; j_call: TRBJ2-1; cdr3_aa: CASSIKVGEQFF; cdr3_nt: TGTGCCAGCAGCATAAAGGTGGGTGAGCAGTTCTTC
v_call: TRBV9; d_call: NA; clone_size: NA; j_call: TRBJ1-5; cdr3_aa: CASSVGGVSNQPQHF; cdr3_nt: TGTGCCAGCAGCGTAGGGGGAGTTAGTAATCAGCCCCAGCATTTT
v_call: TRBV5-5; d_call: NA; clone_size: once; j_call: TRBJ2-3; cdr3_aa: CASSSRLGGKGTDTQYF; cdr3_nt: TGTGCCAGCAGCTCGAGACTAGGCGGCAAAGGCACAGATACGCAGTATTTT
v_call: TRBV7-9; d_call: TRBD1; clone_size: NA; j_call: TRBJ2-3; cdr3_aa: CASSLAFSGTGRTDTQYF; cdr3_nt: TGTGCCAGCAGCTTAGCCTTCTCTGGGACAGGGCGCACAGATACGCAGTATTTT
v_call: TRBV7-9; d_call: NA; clone_size: once; j_call: TRBJ2-2; cdr3_aa: CASSLRQASNTGELFF; cdr3_nt: TGTGCCAGCAGCCTCCGACAGGCTTCGAACACCGGGGAGCTGTTTTTT
v_call: TRBV19; d_call: NA; clone_size: NA; j_call: TRBJ2-2; cdr3_aa: CASNTWEYDTGELFF; cdr3_nt: TGTGCCAGTAATACCTGGGAGTACGACACCGGGGAGCTGTTTTTT
v_call: TRBV5-1; d_call: NA; clone_size: once; j_call: TRBJ2-7; cdr3_aa: CASSLSTGRMDEQYF; cdr3_nt: TGCGCCAGCAGCTTGTCGACAGGGAGGATGGACGAGCAGTACTTC
v_call: TRBV2; d_call: NA; clone_size: NA; j_call: TRBJ1-3; cdr3_aa: CASSGGDSGNTIYF; cdr3_nt: TGTGCCAGCAGTGGAGGAGATTCTGGAAACACCATATATTTT
v_call: TRBV6-5; d_call: TRBD2; clone_size: once; j_call: TRBJ2-1; cdr3_aa: CASSYERLAPYNEQFF; cdr3_nt: TGTGCCAGCAGTTACGAACGACTAGCCCCCTACAATGAGCAGTTCTTC
v_call: TRBV2; d_call: NA; clone_size: NA; j_call: TRBJ2-5; cdr3_aa: CASSEYRETQYF; cdr3_nt: TGTGCCAGCAGTGAATACCGAGAGACCCAGTACTTC